The 12 T cell receptor beta chains below all came from one sample that was sequenced in a study of cytomegalovirus exposure and HLA in healthy donors. Use of 60 Vbeta and 13 Jbeta primers characterized the PCR. Sequencing was performed with immunoSEQ multiplex PCR; in TCRdb, only in-frame clones are kept and a portion is missing. The table shows roughly 110,000 clones, with around 73% occurring only once. The specimen was PBMCs. The source of these receptors is a man aged 25-45 years in good health and CMV-seronegative.

This chain connects TRBV7-9 to TRBJ2-3, with D perhaps TRBD1 (6 bases). Looked up from germline, CDR1 is SEHNR and CDR2 is FQNEAQ (reference sequence). This CDR3 contains 13 residues. Between the trimmed V and J ends, which lost 5 bases and 2 bases, there was a span of 8 bases. The CDR3 nucleotides are TGTGCCAGCAGCCGGGACATCACAGATACGCAGTATTTT. This sequence encodes CASSRDITDTQYF.

This clone occurred a few times. The chain couples TRBV6-1 to TRBJ2-2; 7 bases are shared with TRBD2. The germline V gene encodes CDR1 MNHNS and CDR2 SASEGT. V lost 7 bases and J lost 5; bases outside the gene matches: 7. The CDR3 spans 14 residues. The CDR3: CASTGYGGTGELFF. Here the CDR3 DNA reads TGTGCCAGCACGGGCTACGGGGGGACCGGGGAGCTGTTTTTT.

V gene TRBV15 combines with J gene TRBJ1-5, with D perhaps matching TRBD1 (6 bases). The CDR3 length is 14 residues. Trimming shortened V by 5 bases and J by 7 bases, and 15 bases separated the two germline ends. CDR1 and CDR2 (germline): LNHNV, YYDKDF (reference sequence). CDR3 nucleotide sequence: TGTGCCACCAGCGCTACAGGGTTTAGCCAGCCCCAGCATTTT. Protein product: CATSATGFSQPQHF.

The gene calls are TRBV6-1 and TRBJ2-3; 12 bases match TRBD2. CDR1 is MNHNS and CDR2 is SASEGT in the germline V gene. The CDR3 contains 17 residues. With 4 bases clipped from V and 2 bases from J, the junction kept 7 bases outside the gene matches. CDR3 loop: CASSVTSGGRPTDTQYF. As DNA, the CDR3 is TGTGCCAGCAGTGTGACTAGCGGGGGCCGCCCCACAGATACGCAGTATTTT.

The chain employs TRBV7-6 and TRBJ2-1; a weak D match, TRBD1 (5 bases). V lost 5 bases and J 7 bases, leaving 9 bases between the germline ends. The germline CDR1 and CDR2 sequences are SGHVS and FNYEAQ. The CDR3 has 12 amino acids. The CDR3 DNA reads as TGTGCCAGCAGCATCGGACAAAATGAGCAGTTCTTC. Its translation is CASSIGQNEQFF.

The chain is built from TRBV4-2 and TRBJ2-7; 9 positions agree with TRBD2. Germline lookup yields CDR1 LGHNA and CDR2 YNFKEQ. V dropped 0 bases and J dropped 6; count of bases not matched to a gene: 9. This CDR3 comprises 16 residues. The CDR3 loop is CASSQDSLAGKVEQYF. The DNA for the CDR3 is TGTGCCAGCAGCCAAGATAGCCTAGCGGGGAAGGTCGAGCAGTACTTC.

The V call is TRBV6-1, the J call TRBJ2-7, with 8 positions matching TRBD1. Germline V gene sequence: CDR1 MNHNS, CDR2 SASEGT. CDR3 length: 13 amino acids. Trimming took 4 bases from V and 4 from J; bases not matched to a gene: 3. In DNA, the CDR3 is TGTGCCAGCAGTGGACGGACAGGGTACGAGCAGTACTTC. Amino acid sequence: CASSGRTGYEQYF.

This clone was recorded a few times. CDR3 sequence (DNA): TGTGCCAGCAGCCCGGTTGGGGGGAATAGCAATCAGCCCCAGCATTTT. It encodes CASSPVGGNSNQPQHF. V and J are TRBV7-8 and TRBJ1-5; possible D gene TRBD1, 5 bases. Deletions cut 5 bases from V and 0 bases from J, with 14 bases between. Germline lookup yields CDR1 SGHVS and CDR2 FQNEAQ. This CDR3 has 16 amino acids.

The rearrangement uses TRBV29-1 and TRBJ2-7; 9 bases line up with TRBD2. J lost 7 bases, V lost 4 bases, and 5 bases had no gene match. Germline V CDR1 and CDR2: SQVTM, ANQGSEA. There are 12 residues in the CDR3. The CDR3 DNA reads TGCAGCGTTGCAGCGGGGGGCGATGAGCAGTACTTC. This sequence encodes CSVAAGGDEQYF.

The chain has TRBV13 and TRBJ2-1, with 13 bases aligning to TRBD2. V lost 4 bases to trimming and J lost 7 bases; unmatched junction nucleotides: 13. Germline CDR1 PRHDT, CDR2 FYEKMQ (reference sequence). The CDR3 spans 18 residues. CDR3 sequence (DNA): TGTGCCAGCAGCTCAGCCTTATGGACTAGCGGGGGTAGGAATGAGCAGTTCTTC. This encodes CASSSALWTSGGRNEQFF.

The chain has TRBV4-1 and TRBJ2-1; the match to TRBD2 covers 10 bases. The CDR3 has 17 amino acids. J gave up 9 bases and V 0 bases, and 11 bases lay outside the gene matches. Germline lookup yields CDR1 MGHRA and CDR2 YSYEKL. CDR3 protein: CASSQEASRLAGAEQFF. The CDR3 DNA is TGCGCCAGCAGCCAAGAAGCCTCGCGGCTAGCGGGAGCTGAGCAGTTCTTC.

The chain has TRBV19 and TRBJ2-3, with TRBD1 identical over 9 bases. The CDR3 contains 17 residues. V dropped 2 bases and J dropped 4; count of bases not matched to a gene: 10. Germline V gene data show CDR1 as LNHDA and CDR2 as SQIVND (reference sequence). The CDR3 bases are TGTGCCAGTAGTATAACAGGGGGCGCGGTGCTAGCAGATACGCAGTATTTT. Translating gives CASSITGGAVLADTQYF.